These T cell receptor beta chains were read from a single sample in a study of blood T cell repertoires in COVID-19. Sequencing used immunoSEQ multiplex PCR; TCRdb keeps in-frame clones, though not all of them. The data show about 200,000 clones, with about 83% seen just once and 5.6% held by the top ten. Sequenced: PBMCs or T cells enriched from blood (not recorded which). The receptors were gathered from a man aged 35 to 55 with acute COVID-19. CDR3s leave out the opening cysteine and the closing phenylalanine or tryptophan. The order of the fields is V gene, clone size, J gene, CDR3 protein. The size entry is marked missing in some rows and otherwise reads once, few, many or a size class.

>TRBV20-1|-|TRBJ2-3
SASRGQAKDTQY
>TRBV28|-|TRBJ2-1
ASMETLQGPNEQF
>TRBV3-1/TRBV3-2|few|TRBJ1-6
ASRDDRGRVPLH
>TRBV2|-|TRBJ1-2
ASKLADYGYT
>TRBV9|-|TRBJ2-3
ASSAGTGTKQY
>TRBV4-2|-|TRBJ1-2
ASSQDEGTGGYGYT
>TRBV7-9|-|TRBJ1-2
ASQGLESDGYT
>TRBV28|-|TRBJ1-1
ASSLNRGTEAF
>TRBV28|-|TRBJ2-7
ASSGEGLATGEQY
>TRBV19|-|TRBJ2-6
ASRRGSFGANVLT
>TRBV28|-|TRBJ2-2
ASSFIGTSPQGGELF
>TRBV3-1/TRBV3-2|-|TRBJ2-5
ASSRRGTGGGTQY
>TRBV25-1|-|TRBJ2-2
ASSVGLNTGELF
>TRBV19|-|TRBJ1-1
ASSIDRGRTEAF
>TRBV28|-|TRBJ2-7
ASSPWGQGSKGSYEQY
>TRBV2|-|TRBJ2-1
ASQATHRGNNEQF
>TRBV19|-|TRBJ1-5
ASSIVAGAGQPQH
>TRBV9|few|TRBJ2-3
ASSAQPGTRGDTQY
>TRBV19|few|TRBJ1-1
ASSMDRTLGAF
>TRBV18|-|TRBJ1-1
ASSPADREAF
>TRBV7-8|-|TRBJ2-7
ASSLDPRGKGNEQY
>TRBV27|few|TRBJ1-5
ASSLTRGLISSQPQH
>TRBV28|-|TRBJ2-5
ASSLGTGRQETQY
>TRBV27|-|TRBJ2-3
ASSLLHQGGISTDTQY
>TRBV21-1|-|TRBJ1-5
ASTKQDDRPQH
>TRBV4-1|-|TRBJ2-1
ASSQPGLVYEQF
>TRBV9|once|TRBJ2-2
ASSVRMGDREVPGELF
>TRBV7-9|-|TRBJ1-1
AASGGNLGGTEAF
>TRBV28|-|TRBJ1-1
ASSPDRVNTEAF
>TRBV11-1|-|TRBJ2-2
ASSLIAGDTGELF
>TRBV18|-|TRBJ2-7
ASSPDSLEQY
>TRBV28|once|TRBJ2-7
ASSGTPLVYEQY
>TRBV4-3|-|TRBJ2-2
ASSQSLLAGGPGELF
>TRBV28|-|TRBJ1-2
ASSSPSPGGYT
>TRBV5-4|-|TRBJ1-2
ASSLARGAGYGYT
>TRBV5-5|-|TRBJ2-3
ASSLVVAGGSTDTQY
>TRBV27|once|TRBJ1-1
ASSRGRGTEAF
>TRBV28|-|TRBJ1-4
ASAEGVYEKLF
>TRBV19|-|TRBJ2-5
ASSRDRGVETQY
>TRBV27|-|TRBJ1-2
ASSLRWTEYNYGYT
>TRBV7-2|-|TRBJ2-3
ASSRTSGGQDTQY
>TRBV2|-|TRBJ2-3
ANHASSGAFTDTQY
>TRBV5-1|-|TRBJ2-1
ASRQGTLGNNEQF
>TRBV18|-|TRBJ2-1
ASSPTSGVDNEQF
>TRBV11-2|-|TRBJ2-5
ASSLNGDSRQETQY